This T cell receptor beta chain was captured in a study of blood T cell repertoires in COVID-19. This clone was observed a few times. Libraries were prepared by immunoSEQ multiplex PCR; TCRdb keeps only in-frame clonotypes and omits some of them. The top ten hold about 2.5% of the sample, which has about 48,000 clones, under 90% seen once. The ends lost 2 bases at V and 11 bases at J; junction bases unmatched: 10. Germline-derived CDR1 and CDR2 are SGHVS and FNYEAQ. CDR3 length: 16 residues. The chain is built from TRBV7-6 and TRBJ1-6; the match to TRBD1 covers 9 bases. This clonotype originated in a woman of 80 years or more with COVID-19, enrolled during active disease. The sample consisted of peripheral blood. CDR3 amino acids: CASSLTSGTGLTPLHF. The CDR3 DNA is TGTGCCAGCAGCTTAACCTCCGGGACAGGGCTTACACCCCTCCACTTT. Drawing the rest from reference TRBV7-6 and TRBJ1-6, the complete variable domain is GAGVSQSPRYKVTKRGQDVALRCDPISGHVSLYWYRQALGQGPEFLTYFNYEAQQDKSGLPNDRFSAERPEGSISTLTIQRTEQRDSAMYRCASSLTSGTGLTPLHFGNGTRLTVT.